Presented here are 24 T cell receptor beta chains from one specimen sequenced in a study of control samples from healthy donors and cancer patients. The method was immunoSEQ multiplex PCR; TCRdb's version includes in-frame clones alone and lacks a portion of them. This table holds 70,000 to 90,000 clones, about 90% found once. Specimen: PBMCs. These receptors were collected from a woman aged 55-69 years with head and neck cancer.

The rearrangement links TRBV24-1 to TRBJ2-1; TRBD1 is a possible D gene (5 bases). Trimming removed 10 bases at V and 5 bases at J, with 20 bases between. The germline gives CDR1 KGHDR, CDR2 SFDVKD. The CDR3 is made up of 15 amino acids. The CDR3 DNA reads as TGTGCCACAAGCCGACGTGACAGAACTAACAATGAGCAGTTCTTC. Translated: CATSRRDRTNNEQFF.

The rearrangement links TRBV10-1 to TRBJ2-7, with 12 bases lining up with TRBD1. The germline gives CDR1 WNHNN, CDR2 SYGVQD (reference sequence). The length of the CDR3 is 15 residues. V trimming: 4 bases; J trimming: 6 bases; junction bases outside the gene matches: 7. The CDR3 sequence is CASSASGQGAGEQYF. The CDR3 DNA reads TGCGCCAGCAGTGCCTCGGGACAGGGGGCCGGCGAGCAGTACTTC.

V and J are TRBV6-1 and TRBJ2-7, with 9 bases aligning to TRBD2. V trimming: 3 bases; J trimming: 3 bases; junction bases outside the gene matches: 3. The CDR3 is made up of 14 amino acids. Germline V gene sequence: CDR1 MNHNS, CDR2 SASEGT. The CDR3 DNA is TGTGCCAGCAGTGATAGCGGGAGATTCTACGAGCAGTACTTC. It is translated as CASSDSGRFYEQYF.

The V gene is TRBV2, the J gene TRBJ2-7; D gene ambiguous. Trimming stripped 8 bases from V and 6 bases from J, with 17 bases between. The germline gives CDR1 SNHLY, CDR2 FYNNEI. The CDR3 contains 13 residues. The CDR3 is CASDKNSMGEQYF. CDR3 DNA sequence: TGTGCCAGCGATAAGAACTCGATGGGCGAGCAGTACTTC.

This chain joins TRBV30 and TRBJ2-7; TRBD2 matches 7 bases. The length of the CDR3 is 14 residues. With 1 base clipped from V and 3 bases from J, the junction kept 6 bases outside the gene matches. From germline, CDR1 is GTSNPN and CDR2 SVGIG (reference sequence). CDR3 bases: TGTGCCTGGAGTGGGGGAGCGGGGCGCTACGAGCAGTACTTC. Translated, it gives CAWSGGAGRYEQYF.

The rearrangement links TRBV7-2 to TRBJ1-2, with 7 positions matching TRBD1. Germline CDR1 reads SGHTA; CDR2 reads FQGNSA. After removal of 5 bases from V and 0 bases from J, the junction contained 6 bases not matched to a gene. The CDR3 runs to 15 residues. The CDR3 DNA reads as TGTGCCAGCAGCCTAAGGGGGCTTGCTAACTATGGCTACACCTTC. It yields the protein CASSLRGLANYGYTF.

The chain joins TRBV6-2 or TRBV6-3 to TRBJ2-1, with 8 positions matching TRBD2. The CDR3 has 17 residues. The germline V gene has CDR1 MNHEY and CDR2 SVGEGT. Trimming removed 5 bases from V and 4 bases from J; junction bases left unmatched: 13. The CDR3 loop reads CASSPLGYSGGYNEQFF. The CDR3 bases are TGTGCCAGCAGTCCCCTTGGATATTCGGGAGGGTACAATGAGCAGTTCTTC.

The chain employs TRBV7-9 and TRBJ2-7, with 10 bases identical to TRBD2. CDR3 length: 16 amino acids. The V gene's germline CDR1 is SEHNR and CDR2 FQNEAQ (reference sequence). After removal of 1 base from V and 5 bases from J, the junction contained 8 bases not matched to a gene. The CDR3 sequence: CASSLGRPLAGDEQYF. The DNA for the CDR3 is TGTGCCAGCAGCTTAGGGCGTCCCCTAGCGGGAGACGAGCAGTACTTC.

The chain carries TRBV11-3 and TRBJ1-5, with 7 nucleotides matching TRBD1. Germline-derived CDR1 and CDR2 are SGHNT and YENEEA. The CDR3 contains 18 residues. V lost 3 bases to trimming and J lost 5 bases; unmatched junction nucleotides: 16. The CDR3 region has the DNA TGTGCCAGCAGCTTTGGAGGGAAAGTCCAGAGGGGGCATCAGCCCCAGCATTTT. Protein product: CASSFGGKVQRGHQPQHF.

The rearrangement uses TRBV19 and TRBJ2-1; D is ambiguous. Germline V gives CDR1 LNHDA, CDR2 SQIVND (reference sequence). The CDR3 consists of 14 residues. V lost 5 bases and J 0 bases, leaving 8 bases between the germline ends. The CDR3 DNA reads TGTGCCAGTAGTTGGGGTTTCTCCTACAATGAGCAGTTCTTC. Protein: CASSWGFSYNEQFF.

The genes are TRBV29-1 and TRBJ2-6; D is uncertain. The CDR3 is made up of 13 amino acids. The germline gives CDR1 SQVTM, CDR2 ANQGSEA. Trimming took off 4 bases at V and 4 bases at J, with 8 bases between the two ends. The CDR3 DNA reads as TGCAGCGTTGCATCCACGGGGGCCAACGTCCTGACTTTC. Translated, it gives CSVASTGANVLTF.

This rearrangement joins TRBV27 to TRBJ2-1; tentative D call: TRBD2 (6 bases). Per germline, CDR1 MNHEY and CDR2 SMNVEV (reference sequence). The CDR3 consists of 15 residues. V was shortened by 8 bases and J by 6 bases, with 20 bases between the two germline ends. The CDR3 DNA reads TGTGCCAGCCGGATGGGACTTAATGGGGCCAATGAGCAGTTCTTC. Its translation: CASRMGLNGANEQFF.

V and J are TRBV18 and TRBJ2-4; D might be TRBD2 (5 bases). From germline, CDR1 is KGHSH and CDR2 LQKENI. The CDR3 totals 16 residues. Trimming removed 2 bases at V and 0 bases at J, with 11 bases between. This chain's CDR3 is CASSPSAGLAKNIQYF. In DNA, the CDR3 is TGTGCCAGCTCACCATCGGCAGGACTAGCCAAAAACATTCAGTACTTC.

The chain uses TRBV24-1 and TRBJ2-5; TRBD1 matches at 8 bases. Trimming took 9 bases from V and 0 from J; bases not matched to a gene: 2. The length of the CDR3 is 13 residues. CDR1 and CDR2 from the germline V gene are KGHDR and SFDVKD. CDR3 in amino acids: CATGTGYQETQYF. The CDR3 bases are TGTGCCACCGGGACAGGTTACCAAGAGACCCAGTACTTC.

V usage is TRBV4-1 and J usage is TRBJ2-2; 7 nucleotides match TRBD1. The germline V gene encodes CDR1 MGHRA and CDR2 YSYEKL. V dropped 0 bases and J dropped 2; count of bases not matched to a gene: 0. This CDR3 comprises 15 residues. The CDR3 sequence is CASSQEGGNTGELFF. The CDR3 region has the DNA TGCGCCAGCAGCCAAGAAGGGGGCAACACCGGGGAGCTGTTTTTT.

The chain employs TRBV28 and TRBJ1-4, with a tentative D call TRBD1 (5 bases). This CDR3 region has 15 residues. The germline V gene encodes CDR1 MDHEN and CDR2 SYDVKM. The V and J ends lost 2 bases and 10 bases respectively, with 17 bases between them. The CDR3 region is CASSLEGINGGKLFF. The CDR3 DNA reads TGTGCCAGCAGTTTAGAGGGGATAAATGGGGGAAAACTGTTTTTT.

The chain employs TRBV6-5 and TRBJ1-1; a weak D match, TRBD1 (5 bases). This CDR3 is built from 14 residues. V gave up 8 bases and J gave up 0 bases, with 13 bases separating them. Germline V gene lookup returns CDR1 MNHEY and CDR2 SVGAGI. CDR3 DNA sequence: TGTGCCAGCGCGCCGGGACCGATGAACACTGAAGCTTTCTTT. Translated, it gives CASAPGPMNTEAFF.

The chain combines TRBV5-1 with TRBJ2-2, with 12 bases that match TRBD2. V lost 0 bases and J lost 9; bases outside the gene matches: 9. This CDR3 region has 17 residues. Germline loops: CDR1 SGHRS, CDR2 YFSETQ. CDR3 residues: CASSLGLAGDMNRELFF. The DNA of the CDR3 is TGCGCCAGCAGCTTGGGACTAGCGGGAGATATGAACCGGGAGCTGTTTTTT. The entire variable domain, with the rest obtained from reference TRBV5-1 and TRBJ2-2, is as follows: KAGVTQTPRYLIKTRGQQVTLSCSPISGHRSVSWYQQTPGQGLQFLFEYFSETQRNKGNFPGRFSGRQFSNSRSEMNVSTLELGDSALYLCASSLGLAGDMNRELFFGEGSRLTVL.

The chain couples TRBV19 to TRBJ2-7; 7 positions match TRBD1. With V trimmed by 5 bases and J by 4 bases, 8 bases remained unmatched. The CDR3 loop spans 14 amino acids. Germline V gives CDR1 LNHDA, CDR2 SQIVND (reference sequence). The CDR3 loop reads CASSVRDRTYEQYF. For the CDR3, the DNA is TGTGCCAGTAGTGTCCGGGACAGAACTTACGAGCAGTACTTC.

The chain is built from TRBV6-5 and TRBJ2-7, with TRBD2 matching 11 bases. Trimming cost V 7 bases and J 2 bases; bases outside gene matches: 7. The CDR3 is 15 amino acids. Looked up from germline, CDR1 is MNHEY and CDR2 is SVGAGI. The CDR3: CASNVGTSGPYEQYF. DNA for the CDR3: TGTGCCAGCAACGTAGGGACTAGCGGACCCTACGAGCAGTACTTC.

The chain couples TRBV19 to TRBJ2-1; D possibly matches TRBD1 or TRBD2 (6 bases each). The CDR3 is 16 amino acids. Germline V CDR1 and CDR2: LNHDA, SQIVND (reference sequence). V lost 6 bases to trimming and J lost 4 bases, with 19 bases between them. CDR3 in amino acids: CASRSRKPGAYNEQFF. The CDR3 bases are TGTGCCAGTAGGAGCAGGAAACCGGGGGCATACAATGAGCAGTTCTTC.

The gene calls are TRBV24-1 and TRBJ2-2, with 8 positions matching TRBD2. V trimming: 4 bases; J trimming: 6 bases; junction bases outside the gene matches: 9. Germline lookup yields CDR1 KGHDR and CDR2 SFDVKD. The CDR3 length is 16 residues. CDR3 DNA: TGTGCCACCAGTGACCACAGCGGGAGTAAGGCCGGGGAGCTGTTTTTT. As protein: CATSDHSGSKAGELFF.

The chain uses TRBV7-2 and TRBJ1-5; 7 bases agree with TRBD1. J lost 7 bases, V lost 0 bases, and 6 bases had no gene match. CDR1 is SGHTA, CDR2 FQGNSA, per germline. The CDR3 sequence is 15 residues long. CDR3 bases: TGTGCCAGCAGCTTAGCAACAGGGGCACGGCAGCCCCAGCATTTT. This gives the protein CASSLATGARQPQHF.

V gene TRBV9 combines with J gene TRBJ2-3; the D is unclear. CDR1 SGDLS and CDR2 YYNGEE come from the germline V gene. The CDR3 runs 15 residues. V was pared by 1 base and J by 4 bases, with 13 bases between. CDR3 protein: CASSVSTGWADTQYF. The CDR3 nucleotides are TGTGCCAGCAGCGTATCTACGGGTTGGGCAGATACGCAGTATTTT.